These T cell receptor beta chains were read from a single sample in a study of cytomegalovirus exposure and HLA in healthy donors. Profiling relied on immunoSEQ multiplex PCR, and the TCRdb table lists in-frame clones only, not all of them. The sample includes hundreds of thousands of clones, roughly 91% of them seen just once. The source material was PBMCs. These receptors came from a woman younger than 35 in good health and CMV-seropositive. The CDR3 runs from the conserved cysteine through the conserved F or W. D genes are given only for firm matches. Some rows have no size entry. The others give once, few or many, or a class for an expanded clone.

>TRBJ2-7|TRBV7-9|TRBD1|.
CASSSPGQGVYEQYF
TGTGCCAGCAGCTCACCGGGACAGGGGGTGTACGAGCAGTACTTC
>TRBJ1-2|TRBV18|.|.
CASSPQGLTNYGYTF
TGTGCCAGCTCACCTCAGGGATTGACTAACTATGGCTACACCTTC
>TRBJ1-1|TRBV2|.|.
CASSETMRDTEAFF
TGTGCCAGCAGTGAAACTATGCGGGACACTGAAGCTTTCTTT
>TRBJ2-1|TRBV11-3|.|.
CASSPLRGSSYNEQFF
TGTGCCAGCAGCCCCCTGAGGGGGAGCTCCTACAATGAGCAGTTCTTC
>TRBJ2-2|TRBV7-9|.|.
CASRLVDTGELFF
TGTGCCAGCAGACTAGTCGACACCGGGGAGCTGTTTTTT
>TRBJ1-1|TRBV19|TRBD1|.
CASRWTGNTEAFF
TGTGCCAGTAGATGGACAGGCAACACTGAAGCTTTCTTT
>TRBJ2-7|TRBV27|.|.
CASSLSFDYYEQYF
TGTGCCAGCAGTTTAAGTTTCGACTACTACGAGCAGTACTTC
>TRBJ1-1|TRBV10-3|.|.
CAISEPQMNTEAFF
TGTGCCATCAGTGAACCCCAGATGAACACTGAAGCTTTCTTT
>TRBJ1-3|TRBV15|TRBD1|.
CATSRDRGHGNTIYF
TGTGCCACCAGCCGGGACAGGGGGCATGGAAACACCATATATTTT
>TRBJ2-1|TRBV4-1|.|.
CASSQPERGYNEQFF
TGCGCCAGCAGCCAACCCGAACGGGGCTACAATGAGCAGTTCTTC
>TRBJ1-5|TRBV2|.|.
CASSRPGSVNQPQHF
TGTGCCAGCAGTCGTCCGGGGAGTGTGAATCAGCCCCAGCATTTT
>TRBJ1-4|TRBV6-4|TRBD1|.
CASSDGQGAEKLFF
TGTGCCAGCAGTGACGGACAGGGGGCTGAAAAACTGTTTTTT
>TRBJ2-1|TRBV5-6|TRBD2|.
CASSSTTATSGNNEQFF
TGTGCCAGCAGCTCGACTACTGCGACTAGCGGTAACAATGAGCAGTTCTTC
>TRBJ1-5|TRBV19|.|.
CASSIGGDQPQHF
TGTGCCAGTAGTATTGGGGGGGATCAGCCCCAGCATTTT
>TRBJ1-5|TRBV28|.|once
CASSLHGANQPQHF
TGTGCCAGCAGTTTACACGGAGCCAATCAGCCCCAGCATTTT